This is a list of T cell receptor beta chains from one sample in a study of T cells in Graves' hyperthyroidism and ophthalmopathy. A single record per CDR3 protein comes from TCRdb applying MiXCR to the multiplex PCR reads. Of a few hundred thousand distinct CDR3 sequences listed, 15% to 17% were seen once; the top ten hold roughly 13%. What was sequenced was blood. These receptor sequences come from a woman aged 18-29 years with Graves' hyperthyroidism. The CDR3 runs from the conserved cysteine through the conserved F or W. The order of the fields is V gene, clone size, D gene, J gene, CDR3 DNA, CDR3 protein. A D gene is named only where the DNA matches it firmly. Not all rows give a size; the values are once, few, many and, for expanded clones, a class.

TRBV6-5	.	.	TRBJ2-1	TGTGCCAGCAGTTACTCGGGGACCACAGGGATCTATGAGCAGTTCTTC	CASSYSGTTGIYEQFF
TRBV4-1	many	.	TRBJ2-7	TGCGCCAGCAGCCAAGTTCAAGCGGGCTACGAGCAGTACTTC	CASSQVQAGYEQYF
TRBV11-2	.	TRBD1	TRBJ1-2	TGTGCCAGCAGCTTAGATCGGATTCGGAGGGGGCTTAGGGGCTACACCTTC	CASSLDRIRRGLRGYTF
TRBV27	many	TRBD1	TRBJ1-6	TGTGCCAGCACCTCGGGGGACAGCAATTCACCCCTCCACTTT	CASTSGDSNSPLHF
TRBV11-2	many	TRBD2	TRBJ2-7	TGTGCCAGCAGCTTAGTCGGCAGCGGGGGGAACGAGCAGTACTTC	CASSLVGSGGNEQYF
TRBV7-9	.	.	TRBJ2-6	TGTGCCAGCAGCTCTGCAATCCTCGGACAGCTCCGACCTGGGGCCAACGTCCTGACTTTC	CASSSAILGQLRPGANVLTF
TRBV9	many	.	TRBJ2-3	TGTGCCAGCAGCAGAGGCGGACTCACAGATACGCAGTATTTT	CASSRGGLTDTQYF
TRBV6-1	.	TRBD1	TRBJ1-1	TGTGCCAGCAGTCAGACAGGGGGGGCCACTGAAGCTTTCTTT	CASSQTGGATEAFF
TRBV6-5	once	.	TRBJ2-2	TGTGCCAGCAGTTACACAACCCCCGGGACGGATAACACCGGGGAGCTGTTTTTT	CASSYTTPGTDNTGELFF
TRBV14	.	.	TRBJ2-2	TGTGCCAGCAGCCATCGTGTAGCGCTGAACACCGGGGAGCTGTTTTTT	CASSHRVALNTGELFF
TRBV20-1	few	.	TRBJ2-1	TGCAGTGCTAGCCTAGCGCCTTCCTACAATGAGCAGTTCTTC	CSASLAPSYNEQFF
TRBV20-1	many	TRBD2	TRBJ2-1	TGCAGTGCTCCAGCGGGAGCGGGTACAAATGAGCAGTTCTTC	CSAPAGAGTNEQFF
TRBV6-1	.	.	TRBJ1-4	TGTGCCAGCACCTCACGGACCGGTCGCGAAAAACTGTTTTTT	CASTSRTGREKLFF